A selection of T cell receptor beta chains follows, all from one sample in a study of beta chain features in type 1 diabetes. Here immunoSEQ multiplex PCR was the method, and the copy in TCRdb shows in-frame clones only, minus some. This table has some 150,000 clones, roughly 10% appearing once. Sequencing was carried out using central memory CD4+ T cells from blood. All receptors come from a man aged 18 to 29 in good health. CDR3s include the opening cysteine and the closing phenylalanine or tryptophan. A D gene is named only where the DNA matches it firmly. Not every row has a clone size; where given, it reads once, few, many or a size class.

d_gene | j_gene | abundance | v_gene | CDR3aa | CDR3nt
TRBD1 | TRBJ1-2 | . | TRBV7-9 | CASSPGTGFYGYTF | TGTGCCAGCAGCCCGGGGACAGGGTTCTATGGCTACACCTTC
TRBD1 | TRBJ1-5 | . | TRBV18 | CASSFGQGSNQPQHF | TGTGCCAGCTCATTCGGACAGGGATCTAATCAGCCCCAGCATTTT
TRBD1 | TRBJ1-1 | few | TRBV5-1 | CASSSQDRGNKNTEAFF | TGCGCCAGCAGCTCGCAAGACAGGGGAAACAAGAACACTGAAGCTTTCTTT
TRBD1 | TRBJ2-3 | . | TRBV5-1 | CASSLAGQGQGDTQYF | TGCGCCAGCAGCTTGGCGGGACAGGGGCAAGGAGATACGCAGTATTTT
TRBD2 | TRBJ2-7 | . | TRBV5-1 | CASSLLAGATSYEQYF | TGCGCCAGCAGCTTGCTTGCGGGAGCTACCTCCTACGAGCAGTACTTC
. | TRBJ2-3 | . | TRBV9 | CASSVVADRTDTQYF | TGTGCCAGCAGCGTGGTGGCAGACCGCACAGATACGCAGTATTTT
. | TRBJ2-7 | . | TRBV20-1 | CSALRRNEQYF | TGCAGTGCGCTTCGCCGGAACGAGCAGTACTTC
. | TRBJ1-5 | . | TRBV9 | CASSVGDSNQPQHF | TGTGCCAGCAGCGTAGGGGACAGCAATCAGCCCCAGCATTTT
TRBD1 | TRBJ2-1 | . | TRBV9 | CASSVETGGHDEQFF | TGTGCCAGCAGCGTAGAGACAGGGGGCCACGATGAGCAGTTCTTC
. | TRBJ2-7 | . | TRBV27 | CASTTNEQYF | TGTGCCAGCACTACAAACGAGCAGTACTTC
TRBD2 | TRBJ2-1 | . | TRBV7-9 | CASSLVTLAVSSYNEQFF | TGTGCCAGCAGCCTCGTTACACTAGCGGTGAGCTCCTACAATGAGCAGTTCTTC
. | TRBJ1-4 | . | TRBV2 | CASQLEKLFF | TGTGCCAGCCAACTTGAAAAACTGTTTTTT
TRBD2 | TRBJ2-5 | . | TRBV6-5 | CASIGGTSPARTQYF | TGTGCCAGCATTGGAGGGACTAGCCCTGCTAGGACCCAGTACTTC
. | TRBJ2-7 | . | TRBV30 | CAWSEDIYEQYF | TGTGCCTGGAGTGAAGATATTTACGAGCAGTACTTC
. | TRBJ1-2 | few | TRBV7-2 | CASSPGRTSFYGYTF | TGTGCCAGCAGCCCGGGACGGACCTCCTTCTATGGCTACACCTTC
TRBD1 | TRBJ2-3 | . | TRBV9 | CASSPFHWTGGPDTQYF | TGTGCCAGCAGCCCCTTCCATTGGACAGGGGGCCCAGATACGCAGTATTTT
TRBD2 | TRBJ2-5 | . | TRBV5-1 | CASSLAASGMGETQYF | TGCGCCAGCAGCTTGGCCGCTAGCGGGATGGGGGAGACCCAGTACTTC
TRBD2 | TRBJ2-1 | many | TRBV6-5 | CASSYSSGRGNEQFF | TGTGCCAGCAGTTACTCAAGCGGGAGGGGAAATGAGCAGTTCTTC
TRBD2 | TRBJ2-3 | . | TRBV5-4 | CASSLGGLAGGSTDTQYF | TGTGCCAGCAGCTTGGGCGGACTAGCGGGAGGCAGCACAGATACGCAGTATTTT
. | TRBJ1-1 | few | TRBV19 | CASAKNRFLGGNTEAFF | TGTGCCAGCGCCAAAAACAGGTTCCTAGGGGGGAACACTGAAGCTTTCTTT
. | TRBJ2-6 | . | TRBV21-1 | CASSKRARETVCSGANVLTF | TGTGCCAGCAGCAAAAGGGCCCGGGAGACGGTCTGCTCTGGGGCCAACGTCCTGACTTTC
. | TRBJ2-3 | few | TRBV11-3 | CASSLRTGTDTQYF | TGTGCCAGCAGCTTGAGGACTGGCACAGATACGCAGTATTTT
. | TRBJ1-2 | few | TRBV15 | CATSRDRGSGGYTF | TGTGCCACCAGCAGAGATCGAGGGTCTGGCGGCTACACCTTC
TRBD1 | TRBJ2-7 | . | TRBV7-9 | CASSLGTGDPREQYF | TGTGCCAGCAGCTTAGGGACAGGGGATCCCCGGGAGCAGTACTTC
TRBD2 | TRBJ2-1 | . | TRBV29-1 | CSVDSGRLLYNEQFF | TGCAGCGTTGATAGCGGGAGGCTTCTCTACAATGAGCAGTTCTTC
. | TRBJ2-7 | many | TRBV7-9 | CASSTQGNGYEQYF | TGTGCCAGCAGCACACAGGGAAACGGCTACGAGCAGTACTTC
. | TRBJ1-1 | many | TRBV7-8 | CASSLRTKIEAFF | TGTGCCAGCAGCTTAAGGACAAAAATTGAAGCTTTCTTT
. | TRBJ2-1 | . | TRBV29-1 | CSVGGSGNEQFF | TGCAGCGTTGGTGGCTCTGGCAATGAGCAGTTCTTC
. | TRBJ2-4 | . | TRBV9 | CASSVDPQLAKNIQYF | TGTGCCAGCAGCGTAGACCCTCAACTAGCCAAAAACATTCAGTACTTC
. | TRBJ1-6 | . | TRBV5-1 | CASSLGVARSPLHF | TGCGCCAGCAGCTTAGGGGTTGCGCGTTCACCCCTCCACTTT
. | TRBJ2-7 | . | TRBV28 | CASSLGGNSYEQYF | TGTGCCAGCAGTTTAGGAGGGAACTCCTACGAGCAGTACTTC
. | TRBJ2-5 | . | TRBV7-9 | CASTRQAAQETQYF | TGTGCCAGCACCAGACAGGCCGCCCAAGAGACCCAGTACTTC
. | TRBJ2-1 | . | TRBV29-1 | CSVDDARRGGGSYNEQFF | TGCAGCGTTGACGACGCGCGACGGGGTGGGGGCTCCTACAATGAGCAGTTCTTC
. | TRBJ2-4 | few | TRBV23-1 | CASPQSRCWVAKNIQYF | TGCGCCAGCCCCCAATCAAGGTGCTGGGTAGCCAAAAACATTCAGTACTTC
TRBD1 | TRBJ2-5 | . | TRBV18 | CASSAVTGFETQYF | TGTGCCAGCTCAGCCGTGACAGGGTTTGAGACCCAGTACTTC
TRBD1 | TRBJ2-5 | . | TRBV4-1 | CASSQGDRGRETQYF | TGCGCCAGCAGCCAAGGGGACAGGGGCCGGGAGACCCAGTACTTC
. | TRBJ1-5 | . | TRBV28 | CVVAGGNQPQHF | TGTGTGGTCGCAGGTGGCAATCAGCCCCAGCATTTT
. | TRBJ1-1 | . | TRBV30 | CAWSTQTTEAFF | TGTGCCTGGAGTACGCAGACCACTGAAGCTTTCTTT
TRBD2 | TRBJ2-7 | few | TRBV29-1 | CSVEWLAGVREQYF | TGCAGCGTTGAATGGCTAGCGGGAGTTCGGGAGCAGTACTTC
. | TRBJ2-5 | . | TRBV25-1 | CASSGIGTLQETQYF | TGTGCCAGCAGTGGAATAGGGACTTTACAAGAGACCCAGTACTTC
. | TRBJ2-1 | . | TRBV7-3 | CASSPQGGNEQFF | TGTGCCAGCAGCCCTCAGGGGGGGAATGAGCAGTTCTTC
. | TRBJ1-1 | . | TRBV29-1 | CSVEEGPPGTEAFF | TGCAGCGTTGAAGAAGGTCCGCCTGGCACTGAAGCTTTCTTT
. | TRBJ1-2 | . | TRBV6-5 | CASWNGRRTYGYTF | TGTGCCAGCTGGAATGGGCGCCGAACGTATGGCTACACCTTC
TRBD1 | TRBJ2-7 | few | TRBV30 | CAWSFGTGYYEQYF | TGTGCCTGGAGTTTTGGGACAGGGTACTACGAGCAGTACTTC
. | TRBJ2-2 | . | TRBV9 | CASSLRTAGVTGELFF | TGTGCCAGCAGCCTCCGGACAGCCGGCGTCACCGGGGAGCTGTTTTTT
. | TRBJ2-3 | few | TRBV29-1 | CSVDAGYTDTQYF | TGCAGCGTTGACGCCGGATATACAGATACGCAGTATTTT
. | TRBJ2-7 | few | TRBV6-5 | CASSLTRSYEQYF | TGTGCCAGCAGCCTGACACGCTCCTACGAGCAGTACTTC
. | TRBJ1-1 | . | TRBV7-2 | CASSLRLEAFF | TGTGCCAGCAGCTTAAGGCTTGAAGCTTTCTTT
TRBD2 | TRBJ2-3 | many | TRBV7-2 | CASSLTSGTQYF | TGTGCCAGCAGCCTAACTAGCGGTACGCAGTATTTT